This is a list of T cell receptor beta chains from one sample in a study of T-cell reconstitution after alpha-beta-depleted transplantation in children. One entry per CDR3 protein results from TCRdb running MiXCR on the PCR reads. The sample has approximately 800,000 distinct CDR3 sequences; 15% to 20% are singletons. The sample consisted of PBMCs, mostly from graft donor cells, taken 360 days after TCRalphabeta/CD19-depleted stem cell transplant. The receptors stem from a male patient aged 5 to 17 who had a stem cell transplant for acute lymphoblastic leukemia, so the T cells may come from the graft donor. The CDR3 runs from the conserved cysteine through the conserved F or W. A D gene is named only where the DNA matches it firmly. Size is omitted from some rows. Given values are once, few, many or a class for expanded clones.

abundance | d_gene | j_gene | v_gene | CDR3nt | CDR3aa
NA | NA | TRBJ1-2 | TRBV12-3/TRBV12-4 | TGTGCCAGCAGGGGGGCTGCCCGTGGCTATGGCTACACCTTC | CASRGAARGYGYTF
few | NA | TRBJ2-3 | TRBV5-6 | TGTGCCAGCAGCTTCCGCAGGTCTAGCACAGATACGCAGTATTTT | CASSFRRSSTDTQYF
many | TRBD2 | TRBJ2-1 | TRBV27 | TGTGCCAGCAGTTTTGGAGCGGGAAATGAGCAGTTCTTC | CASSFGAGNEQFF
NA | NA | TRBJ2-3 | TRBV20-1 | TGCAGTGCTAGAGATAGCGCCACAGATACGCAGTATTTT | CSARDSATDTQYF
few | TRBD1 | TRBJ1-2 | TRBV24-1 | TGTGCCACCAGTGATCTGGGACAGCGGCCCTATGGCTACACCTTC | CATSDLGQRPYGYTF
NA | NA | TRBJ2-2 | TRBV6-6 | TGTGCCAGCAGTTCCACGACCACGGACACCGGGGAGCTGTTTTTT | CASSSTTTDTGELFF
NA | NA | TRBJ2-1 | TRBV4-1 | TGCGCCAGCAGCCAGGTCCGGGTGACTGTCAATGAGCAGTTCTTC | CASSQVRVTVNEQFF
NA | TRBD2 | TRBJ2-7 | TRBV4-1 | TGCGCCAGCAGCCAATACACGGGAGGTATTTACGAGCAGTACTTC | CASSQYTGGIYEQYF
few | NA | TRBJ2-5 | TRBV27 | TGTGCCAGCAGCCGACTCGGGGTGCGGGAGACCCAGTACTTC | CASSRLGVRETQYF
NA | TRBD2 | TRBJ2-1 | TRBV7-6 | TGTGCCAGCAGCCTGAAGTCCTATAGCGGGGAGGGAAATGAGCAGTTCTTC | CASSLKSYSGEGNEQFF
few | NA | TRBJ2-1 | TRBV7-7 | TGTGCCAGCAGCCTCCAACAGGGTGGTGAGCAGTTCTTC | CASSLQQGGEQFF
NA | NA | TRBJ2-1 | TRBV12-3/TRBV12-4 | TGTGCCAGCAGTTCTAGGTGGAATGAGCAGTTCTTC | CASSSRWNEQFF
NA | TRBD2 | TRBJ2-5 | TRBV12-3/TRBV12-4 | TGTGCCAGCAGCCCGGGACTAGCGGGTAGGATACCTGTACAAGAGACCCAGTACTTC | CASSPGLAGRIPVQETQYF
NA | TRBD1 | TRBJ2-1 | TRBV5-1 | TGCGCCAGCAGCTTCCGGGACAGGGCGTACAATGAGCAGTTCTTC | CASSFRDRAYNEQFF
NA | TRBD1 | TRBJ2-5 | TRBV5-1 | TGCGCCAGCAGCCACCCGGGACAGCCCGGGACCCAGTACTTC | CASSHPGQPGTQYF
few | TRBD1 | TRBJ1-2 | TRBV2 | TGTGCCACCCTCCTGACAGGGATCGCCTATGGCTACACCTTC | CATLLTGIAYGYTF
NA | TRBD2 | TRBJ2-7 | TRBV25-1 | TGTGCCAGCAGTGAATCGGGGCTAGCGGGACTTGCCGAGCAGTACTTC | CASSESGLAGLAEQYF
few | TRBD2 | TRBJ2-1 | TRBV7-3 | TGTGCCAGCAGCTTAGCACTAGCGACCTACAATGAGCAGTTCTTC | CASSLALATYNEQFF
NA | NA | TRBJ2-1 | TRBV4-2 | TGTGCCAGCAGCCAAAAGACCGGGGTAACCACGGATGAGCAGTTCTTC | CASSQKTGVTTDEQFF
many | NA | TRBJ2-7 | TRBV28 | TGTGCCAGCTGTGACAGAAACTCCTACGAGCAGTACTTC | CASCDRNSYEQYF
NA | TRBD1 | TRBJ2-7 | TRBV12-3/TRBV12-4 | TGTGCCAGCAGTTTTCTAGGGACAGTACCCTCCTACGAGCAGTACTTC | CASSFLGTVPSYEQYF
NA | NA | TRBJ2-5 | TRBV28 | TGTGCCAGCAGTTTGTGGGGAAAGAGGGGAGAGACCCAGTACTTC | CASSLWGKRGETQYF
NA | NA | TRBJ2-5 | TRBV12-3/TRBV12-4 | TGTGCCAGCAGTTTGGTGGGAGGGGGACAAGAGACCCAGTACTTC | CASSLVGGGQETQYF
few | NA | TRBJ2-5 | TRBV18 | TGTGCCAGCTCACCACACGCGAAGGGAGAGACCCAGTACTTC | CASSPHAKGETQYF
many | NA | TRBJ1-1 | TRBV5-1 | TGCGCCAGCAGCTTGTCGGGCAGACTTCAAATGAACACTGAAGCTTTCTTT | CASSLSGRLQMNTEAFF
NA | NA | TRBJ2-7 | TRBV9 | TGTGCCAGCAGCCCCCGGGGGACAGCGCCTTTCTCCTACGAGCAGTACTTC | CASSPRGTAPFSYEQYF
few | TRBD1 | TRBJ1-4 | TRBV11-2 | TGTGCCAGCAGCTTACCCTGGGGACAGCCGGAGGATAAACTGTTTTTT | CASSLPWGQPEDKLFF
many | TRBD1 | TRBJ2-2 | TRBV5-8 | TGTGCCAGCAGCGCCCGGGACAGGGTGACCGGGGAGCTGTTTTTT | CASSARDRVTGELFF
few | TRBD2 | TRBJ2-2 | TRBV27 | TGTGCCAGCACCAAGGGAGCGGGAGAGACCGGGGAGCTGTTTTTT | CASTKGAGETGELFF
few | NA | TRBJ1-1 | TRBV5-1 | TGCGCCAGCAGCTGGAAGGGTGGGCTTGGAACTGAAGCTTTCTTT | CASSWKGGLGTEAFF